Listed below are T cell receptor beta chains from one sample, sequenced in a study of blood T cells in healthy people across ages. A single record per CDR3 protein comes from TCRdb applying MiXCR to the 5' RACE reads. The sample includes about 2 million distinct CDR3 sequences, about 50% of them seen just once. The material sequenced was blood. These receptors were taken from a woman aged 40 to 55 in good health. The CDR3 runs from the conserved cysteine through the conserved F or W. A D gene is named only where the DNA matches it firmly. Clone size is stated in some rows and not others, as once, few, many or a class when expanded.

j_gene,v_gene,d_gene,abundance,CDR3nt,CDR3aa
TRBJ2-7,TRBV5-6,-,-,TGTGCCAGCAGCGCCGGGACCGCTCTTAAACTTAACTACGAGCAGTACTTC,CASSAGTALKLNYEQYF
TRBJ2-5,TRBV20-1,TRBD1,-,TGCAGTGCGGATAACAGGGGGCCAACGGAGACCCAGTACTTC,CSADNRGPTETQYF
TRBJ1-1,TRBV6-6,-,-,TGTGCCAGCAGTTATGCGGGGCCTGGCACTGAAGCTTTCTTT,CASSYAGPGTEAFF
TRBJ2-3,TRBV4-3,TRBD2,few,TGCGCCAGCAGCCTGGCGGAGTTAGGGGCGGGGGGCCGTACAGATACGCAGTATTTT,CASSLAELGAGGRTDTQYF
TRBJ2-4,TRBV3-1,TRBD1,-,TGTGCCAGCAGCCAAGGAAGACAGGGGCCTTCAGAGCAGTACTTC,CASSQGRQGPSEQYF
TRBJ2-5,TRBV9,-,few,TGTGCCAGCAGCCCAAGGCCCCTCCAAGAGACCCAGTACTTC,CASSPRPLQETQYF
TRBJ2-3,TRBV15,-,few,TGTGCCACCAGCCCCGACGCCGGAGATACGCAGTATTTT,CATSPDAGDTQYF
TRBJ2-3,TRBV18,-,-,TGTGCCAGCTCACCATTAGGGATGTCGGGTGCAGATACGCAGTATTTT,CASSPLGMSGADTQYF
TRBJ2-6,TRBV4-2,TRBD1,once,TGTGCCAGCAGCCAAGATGGACAGGGGGCAACTGGGGCCAACGTCCTGACTTTC,CASSQDGQGATGANVLTF
TRBJ2-1,TRBV6-5,TRBD1,-,TGTGCCAGCAGTAGGACAGGGGGCGCCTACAATGAGCAGTTCTTC,CASSRTGGAYNEQFF
TRBJ2-7,TRBV7-9,-,few,TGTGCCAGCAGCGTCGGACAGCAGGGATACGAGCAGTACTTC,CASSVGQQGYEQYF
TRBJ2-7,TRBV27,TRBD1,-,TGTGCCAGCAGTTCCTCGGGACAGATTCGGCCCTACGAGCAGTACTTC,CASSSSGQIRPYEQYF
TRBJ1-2,TRBV28,-,-,TGTGCCAGCAGCAGGTATACTAACTATGGCTACACCTTC,CASSRYTNYGYTF
TRBJ1-2,TRBV28,-,-,TGTGCCAGCACCGAGCTACAGGGTCTGGATGGCTACACCTTC,CASTELQGLDGYTF
TRBJ2-5,TRBV6-6,-,-,TGTGCCAGCAGTTACTCGGAGACAGTGGTTCCGACCCAGTACTTC,CASSYSETVVPTQYF
TRBJ2-5,TRBV28,TRBD1,-,TGTGCCAGCAGTATGGAGTCGGGACAGCACCAAGAGACCCAGTACTTC,CASSMESGQHQETQYF
TRBJ2-1,TRBV20-1,TRBD2,-,TGCAGTGCAATGAAGCGGGGGGGCTCCTACAATGAGCAGTTCTTC,CSAMKRGGSYNEQFF
TRBJ1-2,TRBV18,-,once,TGTGCCAGCTCACGAGAGGCCGCCGGTGGTGGCTACACCTTC,CASSREAAGGGYTF
TRBJ2-3,TRBV28,-,-,TGTGCCAGCAGTTTCACAAGGACAGAACTTAGCACAGATACGCAGTATTTT,CASSFTRTELSTDTQYF
TRBJ2-1,TRBV27,-,few,TGTGCCAGCAGTTCGGGACCACAAAACTACAATGAGCAGTTCTTC,CASSSGPQNYNEQFF
TRBJ1-2,TRBV20-1,-,-,TGCAGTGCCCTACAGGGTACCACCTATGGCTACACCTTC,CSALQGTTYGYTF
TRBJ1-2,TRBV21-1,-,many,TGTGCCAGCAGCAACTCAGGGGGACCTTATGGCTACACCTTC,CASSNSGGPYGYTF
TRBJ1-2,TRBV10-3,TRBD1,-,TGTGCCATCAGTGACTCAACAGGGGTCAACTATGGCTACACCTTC,CAISDSTGVNYGYTF
TRBJ2-3,TRBV3-1,TRBD1,-,TGTGCCAGCAGCCCCGTCCCGGGACAGGGGACTACAGATACGCAGTATTTT,CASSPVPGQGTTDTQYF
TRBJ2-3,TRBV12-3/TRBV12-4,-,-,TGTGCCAGCATGCGAGTGAGAACAGATACGCAGTATTTT,CASMRVRTDTQYF
TRBJ2-1,TRBV7-2,TRBD2,once,TGTGCCAGCAGCCCGTCCGGGAGGATCTACAATGAGCAGGTCTTC,CASSPSGRIYNEQVF
TRBJ2-7,TRBV2,TRBD2,-,TGTGCCAGCAGACTGGGACTAGCGGGGACGTTCCTACGCGAGCAGTACTTC,CASRLGLAGTFLREQYF
TRBJ1-1,TRBV7-2,-,-,TGTGCCAGCAGCTTAAAGGGGAAGGGCACTGAAGCTTTCTTT,CASSLKGKGTEAFF
TRBJ1-5,TRBV10-3,-,-,TGTGCCATCAGTGAGTTAGAAGCCCAGCCCCAGCATTTT,CAISELEAQPQHF
TRBJ2-7,TRBV2,-,-,TGTGCCAGCAGTGAATCGCCTCAGGGGGGTTACGAGCAGTACTTC,CASSESPQGGYEQYF
TRBJ2-5,TRBV7-9,-,few,TGTGCCAGCAGCGTCCGGAGGGGGAATGAGACCCAGTACTTC,CASSVRRGNETQYF
TRBJ2-4,TRBV19,-,-,TGTGCCAGTATGGGCATCCCCAAAAACATTCAGTACTTC,CASMGIPKNIQYF
TRBJ2-5,TRBV25-1,-,once,TGTGCCAGCGAGACCCAGGGGAGGCATGAGCAGTACTTC,CASETQGRHEQYF
TRBJ2-3,TRBV11-1,TRBD1,-,TGTGCCAGCAGCTTAGCGGGACAGGATACGCAGTATTTT,CASSLAGQDTQYF
TRBJ2-5,TRBV28,TRBD2,-,TGTGCCAGCAGTCCCGGTGTTAGCGGGGCTTATAAAGAGACCCAGTACTTC,CASSPGVSGAYKETQYF
TRBJ2-1,TRBV7-3,-,-,TGTGCCAGCAGCAAAAGACCCGAGGGGGAGCAGTTCTTC,CASSKRPEGEQFF
TRBJ2-7,TRBV4-2,TRBD2,-,TGTGCCAGCAGCCAGGAACTAGCGGATGCCTACGAGCAGTACTTC,CASSQELADAYEQYF
TRBJ1-5,TRBV5-1,-,-,TGCGCCAGCGAACCATCAGGTCGAGGTATTAGCAATCAGCCCCAGCATTTT,CASEPSGRGISNQPQHF
TRBJ2-7,TRBV27,-,-,TGTGCCAGCAGTTCACTTGGTGGCGAGCAGTACTTC,CASSSLGGEQYF
TRBJ2-1,TRBV5-6,-,-,TGTGCCAGCACCTCGGGACTTGCTCTTAAGCAGTTCTTC,CASTSGLALKQFF
TRBJ2-3,TRBV7-2,-,few,TGTGCCAGCAGCTCCCGTTGGAGCACAGATACGCAGTATTTT,CASSSRWSTDTQYF
TRBJ2-1,TRBV24-1,TRBD2,once,TGTGCCACCAGTCCTGTCGGGGGGTACAATGAGCAGTTCTTC,CATSPVGGYNEQFF
TRBJ1-5,TRBV4-2,TRBD1,-,TGTGCCAGCAGCCAGCGACAGGGGGATCAGCCCCAGCATTTT,CASSQRQGDQPQHF
TRBJ2-6,TRBV6-1,TRBD1,-,TGTGCCAGCAGTCTGAAGGGACAGCTCCTATACTCTGGGGCCAACGTCCTGACTTTC,CASSLKGQLLYSGANVLTF